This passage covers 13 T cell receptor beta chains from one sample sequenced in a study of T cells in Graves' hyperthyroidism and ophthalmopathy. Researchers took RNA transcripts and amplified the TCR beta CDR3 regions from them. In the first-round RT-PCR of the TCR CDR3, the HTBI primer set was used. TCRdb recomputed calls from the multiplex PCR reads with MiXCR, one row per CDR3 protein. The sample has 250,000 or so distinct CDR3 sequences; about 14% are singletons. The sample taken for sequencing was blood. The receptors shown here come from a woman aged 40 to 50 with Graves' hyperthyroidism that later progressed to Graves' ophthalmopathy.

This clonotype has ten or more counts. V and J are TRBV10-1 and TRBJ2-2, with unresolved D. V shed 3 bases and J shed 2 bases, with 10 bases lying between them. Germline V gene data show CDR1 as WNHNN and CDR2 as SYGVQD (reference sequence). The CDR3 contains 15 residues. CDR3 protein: CASSESSVNTGELFF. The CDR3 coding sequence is TGCGCCAGCAGTGAAAGTTCCGTAAACACCGGGGAGCTGTTTTTT.

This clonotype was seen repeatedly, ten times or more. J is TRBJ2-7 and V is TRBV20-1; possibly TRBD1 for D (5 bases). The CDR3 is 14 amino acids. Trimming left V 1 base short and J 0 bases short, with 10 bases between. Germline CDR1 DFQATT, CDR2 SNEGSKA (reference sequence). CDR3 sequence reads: CSARVAGLSYEQYF. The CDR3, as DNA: TGCAGTGCTAGAGTCGCAGGGCTCTCCTACGAGCAGTACTTC.

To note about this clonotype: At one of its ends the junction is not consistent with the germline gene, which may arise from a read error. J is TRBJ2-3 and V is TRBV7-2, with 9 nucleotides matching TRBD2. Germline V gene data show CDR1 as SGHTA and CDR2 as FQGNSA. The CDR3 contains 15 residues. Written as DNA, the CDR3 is TGTGCCGGCAGCTTTTACCTAGCGGGGACAGATATGCAGTATTTT. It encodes CAGSFYLAGTDMQYF.

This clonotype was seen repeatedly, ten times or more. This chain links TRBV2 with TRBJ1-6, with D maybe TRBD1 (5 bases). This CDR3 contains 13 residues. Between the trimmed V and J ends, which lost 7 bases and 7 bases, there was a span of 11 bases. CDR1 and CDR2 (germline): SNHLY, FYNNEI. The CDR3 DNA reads TGTGCCAGCACGGGACGGTTCAATTCACCCCTCCACTTT. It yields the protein CASTGRFNSPLHF.

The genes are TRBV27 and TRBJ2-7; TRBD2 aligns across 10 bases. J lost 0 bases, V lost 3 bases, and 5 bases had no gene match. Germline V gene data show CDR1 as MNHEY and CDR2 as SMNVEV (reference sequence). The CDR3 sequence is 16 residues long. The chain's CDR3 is CASSFVAGGSSYEQYF. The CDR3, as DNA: TGTGCCAGCAGTTTTGTAGCGGGAGGTTCCTCCTACGAGCAGTACTTC.

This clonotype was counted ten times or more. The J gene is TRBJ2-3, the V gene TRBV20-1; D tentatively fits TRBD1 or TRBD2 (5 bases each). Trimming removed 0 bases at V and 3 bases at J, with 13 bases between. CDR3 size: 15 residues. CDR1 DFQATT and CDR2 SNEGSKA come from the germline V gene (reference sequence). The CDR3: CSARDGGSGTDTQYF. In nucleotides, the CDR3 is TGCAGTGCTAGAGATGGGGGTAGTGGGACAGATACGCAGTATTTT.

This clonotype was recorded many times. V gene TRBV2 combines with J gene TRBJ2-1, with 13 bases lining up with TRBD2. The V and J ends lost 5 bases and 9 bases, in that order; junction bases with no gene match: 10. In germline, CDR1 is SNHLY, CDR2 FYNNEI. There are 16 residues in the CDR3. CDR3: CASSFLLAGGPGEQFF. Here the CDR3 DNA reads TGTGCCAGCAGTTTCTTACTAGCGGGAGGGCCCGGTGAGCAGTTCTTC.

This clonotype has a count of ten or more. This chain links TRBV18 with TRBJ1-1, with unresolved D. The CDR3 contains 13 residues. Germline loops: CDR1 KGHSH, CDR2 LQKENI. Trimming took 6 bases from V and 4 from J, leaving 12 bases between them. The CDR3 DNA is TGTGCCAGCTCTGGAATGGGAGGCACTGAAGCTTTCTTT. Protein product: CASSGMGGTEAFF.

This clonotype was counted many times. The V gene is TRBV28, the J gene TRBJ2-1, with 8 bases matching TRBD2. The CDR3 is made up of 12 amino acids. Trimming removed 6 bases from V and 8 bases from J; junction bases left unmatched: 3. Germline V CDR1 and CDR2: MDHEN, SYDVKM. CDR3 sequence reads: CASSSGGDEQFF. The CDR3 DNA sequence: TGTGCCAGCAGCTCCGGGGGGGATGAGCAGTTCTTC. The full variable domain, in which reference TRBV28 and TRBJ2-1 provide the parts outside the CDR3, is DVKVTQSSRYLVKRTGEKVFLECVQDMDHENMFWYRQDPGLGLRLIYFSYDVKMKEKGDIPEGYSVSREKKERFSLILESASTNQTSMYLCASSSGGDEQFFGPGTRLTVL.

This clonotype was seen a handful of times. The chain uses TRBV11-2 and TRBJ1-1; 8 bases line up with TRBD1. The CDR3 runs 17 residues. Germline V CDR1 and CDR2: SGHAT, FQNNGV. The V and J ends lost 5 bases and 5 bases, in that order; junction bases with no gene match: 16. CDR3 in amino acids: CASSQGSPGQGYTEAFF. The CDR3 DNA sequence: TGTGCCAGCAGCCAGGGGTCCCCCGGACAGGGCTATACTGAAGCTTTCTTT.

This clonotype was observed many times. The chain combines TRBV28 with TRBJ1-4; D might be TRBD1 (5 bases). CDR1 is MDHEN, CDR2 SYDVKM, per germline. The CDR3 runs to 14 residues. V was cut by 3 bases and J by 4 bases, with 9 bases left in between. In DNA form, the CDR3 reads TGTGCCAGCAGTTTGTCACAGGTTAATGAAAAACTGTTTTTT. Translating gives CASSLSQVNEKLFF.

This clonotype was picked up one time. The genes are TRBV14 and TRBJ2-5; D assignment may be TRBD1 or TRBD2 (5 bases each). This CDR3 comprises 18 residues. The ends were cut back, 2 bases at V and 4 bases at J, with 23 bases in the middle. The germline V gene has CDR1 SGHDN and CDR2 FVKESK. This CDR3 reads CASSQWAQGVGSRETQYF. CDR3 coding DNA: TGTGCCAGCAGCCAATGGGCTCAGGGAGTGGGTTCTAGAGAGACCCAGTACTTC. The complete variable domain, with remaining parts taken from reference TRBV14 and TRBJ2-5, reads EAGVTQFPSHSVIEKGQTVTLRCDPISGHDNLYWYRRVMGKEIKFLLHFVKESKQDESGMPNNRFLAERTGGTYSTLKVQPAELEDSGVYFCASSQWAQGVGSRETQYFGPGTRLLVL.

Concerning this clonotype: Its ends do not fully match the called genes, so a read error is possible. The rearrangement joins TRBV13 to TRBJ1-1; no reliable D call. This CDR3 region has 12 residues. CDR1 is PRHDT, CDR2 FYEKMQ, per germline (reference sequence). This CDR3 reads CASSLENTEASF. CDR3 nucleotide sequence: TGTGCCAGCAGCTTGGAGAACACTGAAGCTTCCTTT.